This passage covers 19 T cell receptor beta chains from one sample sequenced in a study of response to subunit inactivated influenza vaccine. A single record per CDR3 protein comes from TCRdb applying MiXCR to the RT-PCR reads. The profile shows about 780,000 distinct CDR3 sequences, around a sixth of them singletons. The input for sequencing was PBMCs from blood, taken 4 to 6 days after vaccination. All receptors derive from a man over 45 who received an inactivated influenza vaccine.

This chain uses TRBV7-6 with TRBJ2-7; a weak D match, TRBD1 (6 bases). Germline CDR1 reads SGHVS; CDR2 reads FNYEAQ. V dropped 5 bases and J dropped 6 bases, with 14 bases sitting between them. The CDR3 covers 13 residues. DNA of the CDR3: TGTGCCAGCAGCCCCGAAGGGGGTTTCGAGCAGTACTTC. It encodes CASSPEGGFEQYF.

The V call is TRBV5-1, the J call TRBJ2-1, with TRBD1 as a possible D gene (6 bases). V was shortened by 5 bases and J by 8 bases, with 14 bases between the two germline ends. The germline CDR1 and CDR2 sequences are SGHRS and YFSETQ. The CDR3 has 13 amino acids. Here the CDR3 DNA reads TGCGCCAGCAGTCACCGCCCAGGGGATGAGCAGTTCTTC. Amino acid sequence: CASSHRPGDEQFF.

The CDR3 DNA sequence: TGTGCCAGCAGCTTTAGCGGGGGGCCCCCCAATGAGCAGTTCTTC. Translating it yields CASSFSGGPPNEQFF. The J gene is TRBJ2-1, the V gene TRBV7-2, with 10 bases fitting TRBD2. The V segment lost 3 bases and the J segment 6 bases; nucleotides outside the gene matches: 5. CDR3 length equals 15 residues. CDR1 and CDR2 from the germline V gene are SGHTA and FQGNSA.

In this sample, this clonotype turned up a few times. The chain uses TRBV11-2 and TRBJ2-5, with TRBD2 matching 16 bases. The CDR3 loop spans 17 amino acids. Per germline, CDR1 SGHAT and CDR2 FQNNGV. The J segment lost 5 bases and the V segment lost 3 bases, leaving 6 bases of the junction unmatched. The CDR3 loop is CASSLRPGLAGGETQYF. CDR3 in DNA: TGTGCCAGCAGCTTGAGGCCGGGACTAGCGGGAGGGGAGACCCAGTACTTC. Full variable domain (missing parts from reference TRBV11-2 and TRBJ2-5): EAGVAQSPRYKIIEKRQSVAFWCNPISGHATLYWYQQILGQGPKLLIQFQNNGVVDDSQLPKDRFSAERLKGVDSTLKIQPAKLEDSAVYLCASSLRPGLAGGETQYFGPGTRLLVL.

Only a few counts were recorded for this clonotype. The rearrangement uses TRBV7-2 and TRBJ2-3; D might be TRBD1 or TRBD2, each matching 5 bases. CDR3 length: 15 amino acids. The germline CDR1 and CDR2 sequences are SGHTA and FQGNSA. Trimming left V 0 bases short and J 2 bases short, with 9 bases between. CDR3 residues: CASSLAGLATDTQYF. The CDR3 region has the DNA TGTGCCAGCAGCTTAGCGGGGCTAGCCACAGATACGCAGTATTTT.

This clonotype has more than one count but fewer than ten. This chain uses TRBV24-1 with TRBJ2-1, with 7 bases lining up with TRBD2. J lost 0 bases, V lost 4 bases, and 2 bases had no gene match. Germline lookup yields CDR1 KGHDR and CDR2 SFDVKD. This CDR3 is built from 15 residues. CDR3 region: CATSDRTSSYNEQFF. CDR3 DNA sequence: TGTGCCACCAGTGACCGGACTAGCTCCTACAATGAGCAGTTCTTC.

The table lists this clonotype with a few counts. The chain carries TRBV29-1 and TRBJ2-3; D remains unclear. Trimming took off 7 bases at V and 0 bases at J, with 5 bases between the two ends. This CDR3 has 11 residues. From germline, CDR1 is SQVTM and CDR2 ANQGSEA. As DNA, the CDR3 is TGCAGCGCTGCTAGCACAGATACGCAGTATTTT. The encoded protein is CSAASTDTQYF.

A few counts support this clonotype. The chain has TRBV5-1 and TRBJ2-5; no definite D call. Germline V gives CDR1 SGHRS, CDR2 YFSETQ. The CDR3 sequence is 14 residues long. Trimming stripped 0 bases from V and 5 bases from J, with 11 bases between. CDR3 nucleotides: TGCGCCAGCAGCTTGGTGCATCACGGGGAGACCCAGTACTTC. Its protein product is CASSLVHHGETQYF.

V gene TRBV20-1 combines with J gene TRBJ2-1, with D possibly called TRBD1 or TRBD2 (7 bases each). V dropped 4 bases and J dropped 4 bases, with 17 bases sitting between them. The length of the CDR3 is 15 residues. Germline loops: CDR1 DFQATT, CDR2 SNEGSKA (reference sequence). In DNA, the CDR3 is TGCAGTGCTATGGGGGGGACAGCGGATTACAATGAGCAGTTCTTC. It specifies CSAMGGTADYNEQFF.

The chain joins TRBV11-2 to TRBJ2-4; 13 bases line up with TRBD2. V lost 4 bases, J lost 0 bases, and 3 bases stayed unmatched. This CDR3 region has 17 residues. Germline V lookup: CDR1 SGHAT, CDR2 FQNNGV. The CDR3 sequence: CASSSGLAGVAKNIQYF. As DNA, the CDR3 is TGTGCCAGCAGCTCCGGACTAGCGGGGGTAGCCAAAAACATTCAGTACTTC.

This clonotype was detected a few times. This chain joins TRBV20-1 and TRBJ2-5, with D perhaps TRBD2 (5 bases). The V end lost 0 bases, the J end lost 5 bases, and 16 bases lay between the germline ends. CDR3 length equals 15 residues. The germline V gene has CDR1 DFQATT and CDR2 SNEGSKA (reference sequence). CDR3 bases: TGCAGTGCTAGAGATGGGGAGAGATTTGAGGAGACCCAGTACTTC. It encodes CSARDGERFEETQYF.

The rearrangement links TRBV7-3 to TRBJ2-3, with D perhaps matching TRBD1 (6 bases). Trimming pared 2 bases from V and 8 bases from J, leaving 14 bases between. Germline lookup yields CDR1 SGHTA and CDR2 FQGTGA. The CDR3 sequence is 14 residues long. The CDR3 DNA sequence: TGTGCCAGCAGCTTAGCTGGACAGCTGACTACGCAGTATTTT. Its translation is CASSLAGQLTTQYF. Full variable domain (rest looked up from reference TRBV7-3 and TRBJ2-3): GAGVSQTPSNKVTEKGKYVELRCDPISGHTALYWYRQSLGQGPEFLIYFQGTGAADDSGLPNDRFFAVRPEGSVSTLKIQRTERGDSAVYLCASSLAGQLTTQYFGPGTRLTVL.

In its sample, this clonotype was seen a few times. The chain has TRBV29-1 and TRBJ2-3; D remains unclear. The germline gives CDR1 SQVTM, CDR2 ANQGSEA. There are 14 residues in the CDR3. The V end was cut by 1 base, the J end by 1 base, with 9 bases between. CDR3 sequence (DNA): TGCAGCGTTGAAGGCGTGGGCCGCACAGATACGCAGTATTTT. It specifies CSVEGVGRTDTQYF.

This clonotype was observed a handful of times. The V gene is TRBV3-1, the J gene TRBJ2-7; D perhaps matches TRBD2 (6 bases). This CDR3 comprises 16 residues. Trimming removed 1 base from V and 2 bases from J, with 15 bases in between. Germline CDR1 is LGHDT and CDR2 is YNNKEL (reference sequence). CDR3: CASSQGEGRIPYEQYF. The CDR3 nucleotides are TGTGCCAGCAGCCAAGGGGAAGGGAGGATTCCCTACGAGCAGTACTTC.

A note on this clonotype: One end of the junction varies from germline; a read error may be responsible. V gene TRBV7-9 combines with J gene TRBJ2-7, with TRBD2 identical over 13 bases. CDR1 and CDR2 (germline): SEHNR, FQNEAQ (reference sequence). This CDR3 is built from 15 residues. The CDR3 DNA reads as TGTGCCAGCACCTTACTAGCGGGAGGGCCCCACGAGCAGTACTTC. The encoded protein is CASTLLAGGPHEQYF. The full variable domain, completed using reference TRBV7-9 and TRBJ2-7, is DTGVSQNPRHKITKRGQNVTFRCDPISEHNRLYWYRQTLGQGPEFLTYFQNEAQLEKSRLLSDRFSAERPKGSFSTLEIQRTEQGDSAMYLCASTLLAGGPHEQYFGPGTRLTVT.

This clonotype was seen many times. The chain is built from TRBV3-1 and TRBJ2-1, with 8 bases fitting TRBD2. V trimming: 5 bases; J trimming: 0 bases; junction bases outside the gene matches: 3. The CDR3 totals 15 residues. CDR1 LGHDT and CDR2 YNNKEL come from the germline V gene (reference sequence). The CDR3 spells CASSIGTSSYNEQFF. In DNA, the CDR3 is TGTGCCAGCAGCATCGGGACTAGCTCCTACAATGAGCAGTTCTTC.

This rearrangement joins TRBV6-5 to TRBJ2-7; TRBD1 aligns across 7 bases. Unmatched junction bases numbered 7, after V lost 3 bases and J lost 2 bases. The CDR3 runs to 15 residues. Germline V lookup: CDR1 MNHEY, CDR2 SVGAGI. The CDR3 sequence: CASSYLDRSPYEQYF. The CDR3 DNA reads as TGTGCCAGCAGTTATTTGGACAGGTCCCCCTACGAGCAGTACTTC.

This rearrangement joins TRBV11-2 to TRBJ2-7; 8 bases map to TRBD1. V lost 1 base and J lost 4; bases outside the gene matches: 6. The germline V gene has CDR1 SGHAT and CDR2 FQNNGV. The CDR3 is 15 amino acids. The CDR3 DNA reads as TGTGCCAGCAGCTTAGTACTCGGGACAGGTTACGAGCAGTACTTC. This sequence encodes CASSLVLGTGYEQYF.

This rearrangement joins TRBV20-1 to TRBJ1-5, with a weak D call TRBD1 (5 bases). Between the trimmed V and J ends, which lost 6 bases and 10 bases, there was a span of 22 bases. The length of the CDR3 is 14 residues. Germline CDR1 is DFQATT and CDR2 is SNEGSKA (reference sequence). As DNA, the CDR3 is TGCAGTGCCAGAAAGGGGCCACACCCAGGCCCCCAGCATTTT. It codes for CSARKGPHPGPQHF.